This T cell receptor beta chain was sequenced during a study of blood T cell repertoires in COVID-19. Study overall: The samples span acute and convalescent COVID-19 from the United States, Italy and Spain. The cDNA or gDNA used as material had been derived from T cells, B-cell-depleted T cells, or PBMCs.

V shed 3 bases, J shed 4 bases, and the junction held 6 bases outside the gene matches. Germline V lookup: CDR1 LNHDA, CDR2 SQIVND (reference sequence). The length of the CDR3 is 14 residues. TCRdb keeps only in-frame clones here, not all; method: immunoSEQ multiplex PCR. The table lists roughly 120,000 clones, 75% to 90% of them singletons. The sample consisted of peripheral blood. The chain links TRBV19 to TRBJ2-7, with 7 positions matching TRBD1. The origin of this receptor is a man under 40 with acute or convalescent COVID-19. The CDR3 loop reads CASSMETGSYEQYF. CDR3 sequence (DNA): TGTGCCAGTAGTATGGAGACAGGGTCATACGAGCAGTACTTC.